This T cell receptor beta chain came from a study of OX40 agonist ivuxolimab in advanced cancers. Study-wide findings and caveats: Individuals who were partial responders at 0.1-3.0 mg/kg had clonal expansion that ranked among the lowest.

Blood got drawn at baseline, again on cycle 4 day 1, and then on cycle 7 day 1. The CDR3 runs to 14 residues. The V and J ends lost 1 base and 3 bases respectively, with 10 bases between them. Germline CDR1 and CDR2: MGHRA and YSYEKL. TCRdb's copy holds only in-frame clones and misses some; the assay was immunoSEQ multiplex PCR. The sample contains around 10,000 clones, about 90% of which appear only once. This clone is deemed large (0.1 to 1%). Its specificity is not known. The sample in question was CD4+ or CD8+ T cells sorted from blood, obtained in a trial of the OX40 agonist ivuxolimab. The receptor was isolated from an adult with an advanced solid tumor such as melanoma, head and neck, liver or kidney cancer. The rearrangement uses TRBV4-1 and TRBJ2-7; TRBD2 might be the D (6 bases). The CDR3 nucleotides read TGCGCCAGCAGCCAAGCACCGGGAGACTACGAGCAGTACTTC. This gives the protein CASSQAPGDYEQYF.